Described below is a single T cell receptor beta chain sequence and its context. The ends were cut back, 0 bases at V and 0 bases at J, with 9 bases in the middle. Germline loops: CDR1 MGHRA, CDR2 YSYEKL. The CDR3 runs to 17 residues. This specimen belongs to a study of control samples from healthy donors and cancer patients. TCRdb's table, derived via immunoSEQ multiplex PCR, lists solely in-frame clones and lacks some. The sample lists some 100,000 clones, 90% to 95% occurring once. The chain is built from TRBV4-1 and TRBJ2-6, with no clear D. Material for sequencing was blood. The receptor's source is a man between 18 and 35 years old in good health. The CDR3 DNA follows: TGCGCCAGCAGCCAAGAAAGTATAATCTCTGGGGCCAACGTCCTGACTTTC. Amino acids: CASSQESIISGANVLTF.